The 26 T cell receptor beta chains listed next were all sequenced from one sample in a study of CD8 T cells in Susac syndrome. Random hexamers were used to reverse transcribe roughly 0.5 to 1 ug of RNA. MiXCR, run by TCRdb on the immunoSEQ multiplex PCR reads, gives a single entry per CDR3 protein. The sample holds about 140,000 distinct CDR3 sequences, approximately 95% seen once. The specimen sequenced was CD8+ T cells from PBMCs. These receptors originate from a human donor in good health.

This clonotype has a single count. The chain recombines TRBV18 with TRBJ2-1; unclear D gene. This CDR3 contains 13 residues. Germline V gene sequence: CDR1 KGHSH, CDR2 LQKENI. V dropped 4 bases and J dropped 6 bases, with 10 bases sitting between them. The CDR3 nucleotides are TGTGCCAGCTCACAGGTTGCGGTCAATGAGCAGTTCTTC. This translates into CASSQVAVNEQFF.

The chain carries TRBV2 and TRBJ2-7, with D uncertain. The CDR3 is made up of 11 amino acids. Trimming stripped 0 bases from V and 6 bases from J, with 3 bases between. The germline gives CDR1 SNHLY, CDR2 FYNNEI. The CDR3 here is CASSEAREQYF. The CDR3 DNA reads as TGTGCCAGCAGTGAAGCGCGCGAGCAGTACTTC.

The table lists this clonotype with a count of one. The DNA for the CDR3 is TGCAGTGCTGGGGACAGAACTAACTATGGCTACACCTTC. It is translated as CSAGDRTNYGYTF. The chain combines TRBV20-1 with TRBJ1-2, with 7 bases that match TRBD1. The CDR3 has 13 amino acids. The germline V gene has CDR1 DFQATT and CDR2 SNEGSKA (reference sequence). J was trimmed by 0 bases and V by 5 bases; bases with no gene match: 3.

The rearrangement uses TRBV7-9 and TRBJ2-7; tentative D call: TRBD2 (5 bases). With 5 bases removed from V and 0 bases from J, the gap between germline ends came to 17 bases. The V gene's germline CDR1 is SEHNR and CDR2 FQNEAQ (reference sequence). The CDR3 covers 16 residues. This CDR3 reads CASSHLGLKSSYEQYF. The CDR3 DNA reads TGTGCCAGCAGCCACTTAGGACTTAAGAGCTCCTACGAGCAGTACTTC.

This rearrangement joins TRBV6-5 to TRBJ2-7; D gene unclear. The V end lost 7 bases, the J end lost 4 bases, and 14 bases lay between the germline ends. The germline V gene encodes CDR1 MNHEY and CDR2 SVGAGI. The CDR3 loop spans 13 amino acids. This CDR3 reads CASTSSTEYEQYF. The CDR3 DNA is TGTGCCAGCACGTCTTCGACTGAGTACGAGCAGTACTTC.

The chain joins TRBV20-1 to TRBJ2-7, with 9 bases aligning to TRBD1. This CDR3 is built from 13 residues. Per the germline V gene, CDR1 is DFQATT and CDR2 is SNEGSKA (reference sequence). The ends lost 7 bases at V and 2 bases at J; junction bases unmatched: 6. As DNA, the CDR3 is TGCAGTGTCCGGACAGGGGAGACCTACGAGCAGTACTTC. Encoded protein: CSVRTGETYEQYF.

J is TRBJ1-2 and V is TRBV27, with 7 bases identical to TRBD1. V shed 0 bases, J shed 6 bases, and the junction held 1 base outside the gene matches. The germline CDR1 and CDR2 sequences are MNHEY and SMNVEV (reference sequence). CDR3 length: 13 residues. CDR3 sequence reads: CASSLSGTDGYTF. The CDR3 nucleotides read TGTGCCAGCAGTTTATCAGGGACAGATGGCTACACCTTC.

The V and J genes are TRBV20-1 and TRBJ2-5; D unresolved. Trimming cost V 0 bases and J 1 base, with 9 bases left between them. The CDR3 has 14 residues. Germline lookup yields CDR1 DFQATT and CDR2 SNEGSKA (reference sequence). The CDR3 protein is CSARETDPQETQYF. The DNA of the CDR3 is TGCAGTGCTAGAGAGACTGACCCCCAAGAGACCCAGTACTTC.

This clonotype was seen a single time. CDR3 sequence (DNA): TGTGCCAGCAGTTTCCCCAGGGACAGGGGCGAGTGGAACACTGAAGCTTTCTTT. It codes for CASSFPRDRGEWNTEAFF. V gene TRBV7-9 combines with J gene TRBJ1-1, with TRBD1 matching over 10 bases. Trimming cost V 6 bases and J 1 base; bases outside gene matches: 14. The CDR3 is 18 residues long. The germline V gene encodes CDR1 SEHNR and CDR2 FQNEAQ (reference sequence).

The chain recombines TRBV18 with TRBJ2-3; TRBD2 might be the D (6 bases). Germline CDR1 and CDR2: KGHSH and LQKENI. The CDR3 has 14 residues. Trimming took off 4 bases at V and 0 bases at J, with 8 bases between the two ends. In nucleotides, the CDR3 is TGTGCCAGCTCACGGACTACTAGCACAGATACGCAGTATTTT. It translates to CASSRTTSTDTQYF.

The chain links TRBV28 to TRBJ2-7; D is undetermined. The CDR3 is 13 amino acids. V was shortened by 4 bases and J by 0 bases, with 7 bases between the two germline ends. Germline values: CDR1 MDHEN, CDR2 SYDVKM. CDR3 nucleotides: TGTGCCAGCAGTTCCCCGACCTCCTACGAGCAGTACTTC. It codes for CASSSPTSYEQYF.

The genes are TRBV14 and TRBJ1-4; the match to TRBD1 covers 10 bases. V lost 2 bases and J lost 8; bases outside the gene matches: 5. The V gene's germline CDR1 is SGHDN and CDR2 FVKESK. The CDR3 consists of 15 residues. The CDR3: CASSQKTGGFEKLFF. CDR3 DNA: TGTGCCAGCAGCCAAAAGACAGGGGGCTTCGAAAAACTGTTTTTT.

For the CDR3, the DNA is TGTGCCTGGGGGGAGAGCTCCTACGAGCAGTACTTC. It yields the protein CAWGESSYEQYF. V gene TRBV30 combines with J gene TRBJ2-7, with D possibly being TRBD2 (5 bases). This CDR3 spans 12 amino acids. With 5 bases removed from V and 0 bases from J, the gap between germline ends came to 8 bases. In germline, CDR1 is GTSNPN, CDR2 SVGIG (reference sequence).

CDR3 bases: TGTGCCAGCAGGAACCAGAACACTGAAGCTTTCTTT. Translated: CASRNQNTEAFF. This sequence joins TRBV12-3 or TRBV12-4 and TRBJ1-1; D uncertain. V was cut by 6 bases and J by 1 base, with 6 bases left in between. CDR3 length equals 12 residues.

This clonotype is a singleton in its sample. This sequence joins TRBV20-1 and TRBJ2-1; 10 bases are a match to TRBD2. The CDR3 runs 13 residues. The V gene end was trimmed by 7 bases and the J gene end by 9 bases; junction bases not matched to a gene: 9. Germline-derived CDR1 and CDR2 are DFQATT and SNEGSKA (reference sequence). DNA for the CDR3: TGCAGTGTCCAGCTAGCGGGAGACCTTGAGCAGTTCTTC. It is translated as CSVQLAGDLEQFF.

The V gene is TRBV9, the J gene TRBJ2-3; TRBD1 agrees at 7 bases. CDR3 size: 16 residues. CDR1 and CDR2 (germline): SGDLS, YYNGEE. Trimming at V came to 3 bases and at J to 2 bases, leaving 9 bases not matched to a gene. In DNA form, the CDR3 reads TGTGCCAGCAGCGCATATTCCGGGACAGACACAGATACGCAGTATTTT. Translated: CASSAYSGTDTDTQYF.

This chain uses TRBV29-1 with TRBJ2-7; TRBD1 matches 8 bases. The CDR3 is made up of 16 amino acids. The J segment lost 4 bases and the V segment lost 0 bases, leaving 11 bases of the junction unmatched. Germline V CDR1 and CDR2: SQVTM, ANQGSEA. CDR3 residues: CSVEDPRDRGEYEQYF. CDR3 in DNA: TGCAGCGTTGAAGACCCGCGCGACAGGGGCGAGTACGAGCAGTACTTC.

This sequence joins TRBV4-3 and TRBJ2-6; D is unclear. The CDR3 totals 17 residues. CDR1 LGHNA and CDR2 YSLEER come from the germline V gene. Trimming took 0 bases from V and 4 from J, leaving 13 bases between them. CDR3 sequence: CASSQDSRLTGANVLTF. The CDR3 DNA is TGCGCCAGCAGCCAAGATTCCCGATTAACCGGGGCCAACGTCCTGACTTTC.

The chain has TRBV27 and TRBJ2-5; TRBD1 aligns across 8 bases. The V gene's germline CDR1 is MNHEY and CDR2 SMNVEV (reference sequence). This CDR3 spans 12 amino acids. After removal of 10 bases from V and 2 bases from J, the junction contained 3 bases not matched to a gene. The CDR3 reads CATGTGQETQYF. The CDR3 DNA is TGTGCCACCGGGACAGGACAAGAGACCCAGTACTTC.

Concerning this clonotype: Relative to the germline gene, one junction end is altered; a read error may explain this. The rearrangement links TRBV5-4 to TRBJ1-1; possibly TRBD1 for D (5 bases). CDR1 SGHNT and CDR2 YYREEE come from the germline V gene (reference sequence). The CDR3 totals 13 residues. This CDR3 is CASSPDGTPEAFF. In DNA, the CDR3 is TGTGCCAGCAGCCCCGACGGGACCCCTGAGGCTTTCTTT.

The chain employs TRBV6-2 or TRBV6-3 and TRBJ2-1, with D perhaps matching TRBD1 (6 bases). V dropped 4 bases and J dropped 0 bases, with 10 bases sitting between them. The CDR3 extends over 15 amino acids. In germline, CDR1 is MNHEY, CDR2 SVGEGT. CDR3 protein: CASSLDRTSYNEQFF. In DNA, the CDR3 is TGTGCCAGCAGTTTAGACAGGACCTCCTACAATGAGCAGTTCTTC.

The chain joins TRBV13 to TRBJ2-1; 7 bases align to TRBD2. Germline CDR1 and CDR2: PRHDT and FYEKMQ (reference sequence). CDR3 length: 15 residues. V shed 0 bases and J 2 bases; nucleotides not matched to a gene: 1. Here the CDR3 reads CASSLGLAAYNEQFF. The CDR3 nucleotides read TGTGCCAGCAGCTTAGGCCTAGCGGCCTACAATGAGCAGTTCTTC.

The chain joins TRBV7-9 to TRBJ2-5; TRBD1 matches at 7 bases. Germline V gene lookup returns CDR1 SEHNR and CDR2 FQNEAQ (reference sequence). J lost 4 bases, V lost 5 bases, and 4 bases had no gene match. CDR3 length: 13 amino acids. The CDR3 loop is CASSGTEGETQYF. The CDR3 bases are TGTGCCAGCAGCGGGACAGAGGGAGAGACCCAGTACTTC.

V usage is TRBV27 and J usage is TRBJ1-5; 7 bases are shared with TRBD1. Germline trimming cut 5 bases from V and 5 bases from J; bases unmatched to any gene: 15. The CDR3 contains 17 residues. Germline CDR1 is MNHEY and CDR2 is SMNVEV (reference sequence). CDR3 loop: CASSTTPGQRSHQPQHF. The CDR3 nucleotides are TGTGCCAGCAGTACCACGCCGGGACAGAGATCTCATCAGCCCCAGCATTTT.

This chain connects TRBV19 to TRBJ2-7, with unresolved D. This CDR3 contains 14 residues. The V gene lost 4 bases and the J gene lost 2 bases, with 12 bases spanning the gap. Per the germline V gene, CDR1 is LNHDA and CDR2 is SQIVND (reference sequence). CDR3 protein: CASSNAAYPYEQYF. CDR3 in DNA: TGTGCCAGTAGTAATGCCGCCTACCCCTACGAGCAGTACTTC.

The genes are TRBV20-1 and TRBJ2-4, with 10 nucleotides matching TRBD1. The CDR3 extends over 13 amino acids. J gave up 8 bases and V 6 bases, and 7 bases lay outside the gene matches. Germline CDR1 DFQATT, CDR2 SNEGSKA (reference sequence). The CDR3 DNA follows: TGCAGTGCGCGGACAGGGGGTCTGGACATTCAGTACTTC. Encoded protein: CSARTGGLDIQYF.